The T cell receptor beta chain described here comes from a study of neurological immune-mediated disorders. The authors obtained over 180 million TCR-beta sequences from 15-18 subjects per sequencing run. MiXCR, run by TCRdb on the 5' RACE reads, gives a single entry per CDR3 protein. The sample consists of about 76,000 distinct CDR3 sequences, approximately 17% of them appearing once. Trimming cost V 0 bases and J 4 bases, with 8 bases left between them. The CDR3 extends over 14 amino acids. Germline CDR1 SGHAT, CDR2 FQNNGV. The sequenced sample consisted of PBMCs. This sequence joins TRBV11-2 and TRBJ2-3, with D maybe TRBD2 (7 bases). The receptor's source is a middle-aged woman in good health. The CDR3 coding sequence is TGTGCCAGCAGCTTAGAGGGGGGGCCAGATACGCAGTATTTT. It encodes CASSLEGGPDTQYF. Combining the CDR3 with reference TRBV11-2 and TRBJ2-3 gives the whole variable domain EAGVAQSPRYKIIEKRQSVAFWCNPISGHATLYWYQQILGQGPKLLIQFQNNGVVDDSQLPKDRFSAERLKGVDSTLKIQPAKLEDSAVYLCASSLEGGPDTQYFGPGTRLTVL.